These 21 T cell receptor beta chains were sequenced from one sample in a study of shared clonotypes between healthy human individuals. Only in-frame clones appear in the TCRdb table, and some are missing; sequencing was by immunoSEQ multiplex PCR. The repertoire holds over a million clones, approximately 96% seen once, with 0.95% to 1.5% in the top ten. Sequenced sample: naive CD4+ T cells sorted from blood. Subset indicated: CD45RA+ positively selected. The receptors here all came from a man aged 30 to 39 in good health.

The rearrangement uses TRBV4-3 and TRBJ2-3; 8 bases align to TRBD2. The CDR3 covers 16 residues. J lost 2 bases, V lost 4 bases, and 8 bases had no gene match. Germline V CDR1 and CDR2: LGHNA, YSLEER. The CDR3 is CASSPRASGFTDTQYF. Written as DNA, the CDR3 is TGCGCCAGCAGCCCTAGGGCTAGCGGGTTCACAGATACGCAGTATTTT.

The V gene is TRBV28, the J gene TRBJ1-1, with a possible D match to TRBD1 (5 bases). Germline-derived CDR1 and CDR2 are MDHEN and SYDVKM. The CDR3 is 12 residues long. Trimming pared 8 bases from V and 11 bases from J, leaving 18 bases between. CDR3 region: CASAQRHGGAFF. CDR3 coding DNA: TGTGCCAGCGCCCAACGCCATGGGGGGGCTTTCTTT. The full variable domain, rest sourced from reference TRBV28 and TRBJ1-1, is DVKVTQSSRYLVKRTGEKVFLECVQDMDHENMFWYRQDPGLGLRLIYFSYDVKMKEKGDIPEGYSVSREKKERFSLILESASTNQTSMYLCASAQRHGGAFFGQGTRLTVV.

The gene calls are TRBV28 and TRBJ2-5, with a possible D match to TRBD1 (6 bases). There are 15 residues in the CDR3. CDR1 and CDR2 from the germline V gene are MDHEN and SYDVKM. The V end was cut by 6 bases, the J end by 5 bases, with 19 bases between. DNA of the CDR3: TGTGCCAGCAGGATGGACAGCCGTAGAACGGAGACCCAGTACTTC. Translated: CASRMDSRRTETQYF.

The DNA for the CDR3 is TGTGCCAGCAGCTTGAAAAGGACAGGGGGCGTTGGGGAGACCCAGTACTTC. This gives the protein CASSLKRTGGVGETQYF. The chain carries TRBV5-4 and TRBJ2-5; 11 bases agree with TRBD1. The length of the CDR3 is 17 residues. Germline CDR1 and CDR2: SGHNT and YYREEE (reference sequence). J was trimmed by 5 bases and V by 1 base; bases with no gene match: 10.

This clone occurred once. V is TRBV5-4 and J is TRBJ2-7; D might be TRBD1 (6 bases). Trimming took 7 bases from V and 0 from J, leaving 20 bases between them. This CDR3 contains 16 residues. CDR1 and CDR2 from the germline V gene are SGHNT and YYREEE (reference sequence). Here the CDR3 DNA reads TGTGCCAGCTCCTTCGTAATTGGACAGAGCTCCTACGAGCAGTACTTC. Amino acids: CASSFVIGQSSYEQYF.

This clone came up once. The CDR3 is CASSLRGSTNTEAFF. The CDR3 region has the DNA TGTGCCAGCAGCTTGCGGGGATCAACGAACACTGAAGCTTTCTTT. The chain is built from TRBV7-2 and TRBJ1-1, with D uncertain. The length of the CDR3 is 15 residues. V was shortened by 3 bases and J by 1 base, with 12 bases between the two germline ends. CDR1 is SGHTA, CDR2 FQGNSA, per germline. The variable domain in full, with the rest retrieved from reference TRBV7-2 and TRBJ1-1, is GAGVSQSPSNKVTEKGKDVELRCDPISGHTALYWYRQSLGQGLEFLIYFQGNSAPDKSGLPSDRFSAERTGGSVSTLTIQRTQQEDSAVYLCASSLRGSTNTEAFFGQGTRLTVV.

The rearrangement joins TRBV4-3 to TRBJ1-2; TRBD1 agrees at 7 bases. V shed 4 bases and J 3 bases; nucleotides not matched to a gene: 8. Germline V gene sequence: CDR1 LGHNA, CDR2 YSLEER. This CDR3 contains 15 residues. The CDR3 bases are TGCGCCAGCAGCCTCGTAGGGGGCAGGGACTATGGCTACACCTTC. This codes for CASSLVGGRDYGYTF.

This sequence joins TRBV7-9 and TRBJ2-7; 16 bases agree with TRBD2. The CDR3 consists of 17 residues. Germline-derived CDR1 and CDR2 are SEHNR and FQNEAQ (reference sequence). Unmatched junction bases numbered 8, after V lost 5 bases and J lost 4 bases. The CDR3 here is CASSPGTSGRARYEQYF. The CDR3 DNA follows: TGTGCCAGCAGCCCAGGGACTAGCGGGAGGGCCCGATACGAGCAGTACTTC.

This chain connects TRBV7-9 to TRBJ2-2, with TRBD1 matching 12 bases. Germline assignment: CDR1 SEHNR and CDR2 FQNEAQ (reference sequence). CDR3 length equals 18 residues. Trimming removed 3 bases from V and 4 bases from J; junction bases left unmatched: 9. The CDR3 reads CASSLPGQGAPSTGELFF. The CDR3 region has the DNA TGTGCCAGCAGCTTGCCGGGACAGGGGGCCCCGAGCACCGGGGAGCTGTTTTTT.

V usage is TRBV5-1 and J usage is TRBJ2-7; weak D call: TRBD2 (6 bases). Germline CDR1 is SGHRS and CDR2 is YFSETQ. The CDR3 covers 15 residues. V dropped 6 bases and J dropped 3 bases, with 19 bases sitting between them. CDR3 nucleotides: TGCGCCAGCACTCCAGAAATGGGGGGTAGCTACGAGCAGTACTTC. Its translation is CASTPEMGGSYEQYF.

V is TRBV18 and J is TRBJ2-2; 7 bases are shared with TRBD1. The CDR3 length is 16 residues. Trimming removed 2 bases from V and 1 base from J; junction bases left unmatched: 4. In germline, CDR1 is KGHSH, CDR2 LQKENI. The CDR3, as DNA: TGTGCCAGCTCACCAGTGAGACAGGGGAACACCGGGGAGCTGTTTTTT. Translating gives CASSPVRQGNTGELFF.

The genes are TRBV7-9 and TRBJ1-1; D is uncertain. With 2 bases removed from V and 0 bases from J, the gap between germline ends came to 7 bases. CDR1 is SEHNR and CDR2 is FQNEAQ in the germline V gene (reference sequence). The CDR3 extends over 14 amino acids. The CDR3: CASSLLSMNTEAFF. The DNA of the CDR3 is TGTGCCAGCAGCTTACTGAGCATGAACACTGAAGCTTTCTTT. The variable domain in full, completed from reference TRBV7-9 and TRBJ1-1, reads DTGVSQNPRHKITKRGQNVTFRCDPISEHNRLYWYRQTLGQGPEFLTYFQNEAQLEKSRLLSDRFSAERPKGSFSTLEIQRTEQGDSAMYLCASSLLSMNTEAFFGQGTRLTVV.

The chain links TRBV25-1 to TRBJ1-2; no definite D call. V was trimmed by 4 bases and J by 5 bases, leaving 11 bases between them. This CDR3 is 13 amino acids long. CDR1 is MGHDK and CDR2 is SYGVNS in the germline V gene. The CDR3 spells CASSAGGRYGYTF. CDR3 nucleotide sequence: TGTGCCAGCAGTGCTGGAGGCCGTTATGGCTACACCTTC.

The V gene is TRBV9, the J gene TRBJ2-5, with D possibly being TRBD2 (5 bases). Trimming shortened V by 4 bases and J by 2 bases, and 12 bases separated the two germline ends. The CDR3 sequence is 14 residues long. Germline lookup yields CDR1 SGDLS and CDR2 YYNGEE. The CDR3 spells CASSSTGLQETQYF. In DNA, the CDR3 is TGTGCCAGCAGCTCAACGGGATTACAAGAGACCCAGTACTTC.

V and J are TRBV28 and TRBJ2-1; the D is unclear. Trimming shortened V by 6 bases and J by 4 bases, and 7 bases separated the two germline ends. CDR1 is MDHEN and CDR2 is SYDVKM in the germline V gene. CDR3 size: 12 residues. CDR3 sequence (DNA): TGTGCCAGCAGGGACCAATACAATGAGCAGTTCTTC. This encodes CASRDQYNEQFF.

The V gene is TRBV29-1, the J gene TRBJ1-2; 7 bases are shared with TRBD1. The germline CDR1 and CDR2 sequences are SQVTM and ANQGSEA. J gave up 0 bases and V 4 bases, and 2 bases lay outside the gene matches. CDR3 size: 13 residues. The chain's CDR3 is CSVGTGANYGYTF. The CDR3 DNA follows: TGCAGCGTTGGGACAGGAGCTAACTATGGCTACACCTTC. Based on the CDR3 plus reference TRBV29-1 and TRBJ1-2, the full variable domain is SAVISQKPSRDICQRGTSLTIQCQVDSQVTMMFWYRQQPGQSLTLIATANQGSEATYESGFVIDKFPISRPNLTFSTLTVSNMSPEDSSIYLCSVGTGANYGYTFGSGTRLTVV.

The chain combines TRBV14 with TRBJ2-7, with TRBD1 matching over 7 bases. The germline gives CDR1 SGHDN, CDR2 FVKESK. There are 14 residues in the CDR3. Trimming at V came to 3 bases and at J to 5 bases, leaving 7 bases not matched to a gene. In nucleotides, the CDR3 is TGTGCCAGCAGCCATACGGGACAGACGAACGAGCAGTACTTC. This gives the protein CASSHTGQTNEQYF.

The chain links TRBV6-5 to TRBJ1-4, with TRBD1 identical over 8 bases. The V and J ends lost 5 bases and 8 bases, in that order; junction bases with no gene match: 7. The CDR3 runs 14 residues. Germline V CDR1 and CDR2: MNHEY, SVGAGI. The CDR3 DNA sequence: TGTGCCAGCAGTAATGGACAGGGCAGGGAAAAACTGTTTTTT. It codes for CASSNGQGREKLFF.

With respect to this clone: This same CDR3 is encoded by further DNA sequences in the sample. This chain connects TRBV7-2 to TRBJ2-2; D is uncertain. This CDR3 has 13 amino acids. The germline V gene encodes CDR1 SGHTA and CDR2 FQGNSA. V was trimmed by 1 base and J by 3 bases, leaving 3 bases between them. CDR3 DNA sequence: TGTGCCAGCAGCTTAGTGGACACCGGGGAGCTGTTTTTT. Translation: CASSLVDTGELFF.

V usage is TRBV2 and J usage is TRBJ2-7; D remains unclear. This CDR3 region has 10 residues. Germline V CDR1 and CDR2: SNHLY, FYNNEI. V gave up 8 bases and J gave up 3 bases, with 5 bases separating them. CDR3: CASGDYEQYF. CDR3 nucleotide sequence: TGTGCCAGCGGGGACTACGAGCAGTACTTC.

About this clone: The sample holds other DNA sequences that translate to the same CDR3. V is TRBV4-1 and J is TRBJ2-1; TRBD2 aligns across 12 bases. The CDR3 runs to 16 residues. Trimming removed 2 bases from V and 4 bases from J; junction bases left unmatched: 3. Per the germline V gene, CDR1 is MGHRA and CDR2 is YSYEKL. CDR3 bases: TGCGCCAGCAGCCAACTAGGACTAGCGGGGTACAATGAGCAGTTCTTC. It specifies CASSQLGLAGYNEQFF.